Reported below is one TCR beta chain. Trimming shortened V by 2 bases and J by 8 bases, and 24 bases separated the two germline ends. The CDR3 runs 18 residues. In germline, CDR1 is SGHAT, CDR2 FQNNGV. The sample is drawn from a study of blood T cell repertoires in COVID-19. Study-level information: Both acute and convalescent COVID-19 samples were obtained from the United States, Italy and Spain. From T cells, B-cell-depleted T cells, or PBMCs came the material, which was cDNA or gDNA.

In the authors' workflow: How many nucleated cells were present was estimated from reference gene primer amplification. Generated by immunoSEQ multiplex PCR, the TCRdb table keeps only in-frame clones and is missing some. Clone size and the V and J calls come from that table; the DNA yielded D and trimming. Counted here are more than 200,000 clones, 65% to 85% occurring once; the ten biggest clones make up about 7.2%. This TCR was recovered from a middle-aged woman with acute COVID-19. V usage is TRBV11-2 and J usage is TRBJ1-4; D is ambiguous. Sequencing was carried out using PBMCs or T cells enriched from blood (not recorded which). CDR3: CASSLIVIGGPAREKLFF. In DNA form, the CDR3 reads TGTGCCAGCAGCTTAATTGTGATTGGAGGACCTGCAAGGGAAAAACTGTTTTTT. The complete variable domain, with remaining parts taken from reference TRBV11-2 and TRBJ1-4, reads EAGVAQSPRYKIIEKRQSVAFWCNPISGHATLYWYQQILGQGPKLLIQFQNNGVVDDSQLPKDRFSAERLKGVDSTLKIQPAKLEDSAVYLCASSLIVIGGPAREKLFFGSGTQLSVL.